The entry below describes one T cell receptor (beta chain). Its antigen is not identified. This specimen comes from a study of blood T cells in healthy people across ages. Study-wide context: Per every two T cells, about one barcoded beta molecule was captured by template switching. Study results and limitations: Both higher diversity and more naive CD4+ cells marked long-lived donors when set against aged donors.

The V gene end was trimmed by 5 bases and the J gene end by 2 bases; junction bases not matched to a gene: 6. This CDR3 is 15 amino acids long. Germline CDR1 is SEHNR and CDR2 is FQNEAQ (reference sequence). Primed by a sample-barcoded 5' primer and a J-beta primer mix, a second PCR proceeded for roughly 7 to 12 cycles. TCRdb itself ran the 5' RACE reads through MiXCR, one entry per CDR3 protein. There are some 640,000 distinct CDR3 sequences in the sample; roughly 31% occur only once, and about 15% lies in the top ten. The rearrangement uses TRBV7-9 and TRBJ2-3, with 8 bases matching TRBD1. Input material: blood. This TCR was recovered from a woman older than 75 in good health. The CDR3 region is CASSVMTGATDTQYF. The DNA for the CDR3 is TGTGCCAGCAGCGTAATGACAGGGGCCACAGATACGCAGTATTTT.